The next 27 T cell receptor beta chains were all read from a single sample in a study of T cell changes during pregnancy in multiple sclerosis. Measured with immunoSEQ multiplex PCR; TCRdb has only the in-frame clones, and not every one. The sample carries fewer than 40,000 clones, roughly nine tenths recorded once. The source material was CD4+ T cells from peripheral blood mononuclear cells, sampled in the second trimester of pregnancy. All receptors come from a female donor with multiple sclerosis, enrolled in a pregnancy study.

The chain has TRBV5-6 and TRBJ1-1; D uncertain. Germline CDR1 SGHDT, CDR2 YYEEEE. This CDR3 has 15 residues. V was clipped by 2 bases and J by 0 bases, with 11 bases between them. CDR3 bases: TGTGCCAGCAGCTTCAGGTCACCGATGAACACTGAAGCTTTCTTT. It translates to CASSFRSPMNTEAFF.

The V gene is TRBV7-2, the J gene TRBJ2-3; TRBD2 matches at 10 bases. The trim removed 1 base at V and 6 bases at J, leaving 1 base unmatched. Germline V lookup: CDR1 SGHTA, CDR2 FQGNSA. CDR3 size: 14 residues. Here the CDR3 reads CASSLGAGGDTQYF. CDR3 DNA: TGTGCCAGCAGCTTAGGAGCGGGGGGGGATACGCAGTATTTT.

CDR3 bases: TGTGCCAGCAGTCGACATGGGCCCTATGGCTACACCTTC. Amino acids: CASSRHGPYGYTF. The chain couples TRBV14 to TRBJ1-2; D not certain. Trimming shortened V by 6 bases and J by 4 bases, and 12 bases separated the two germline ends. Germline CDR1 and CDR2: SGHDN and FVKESK. The CDR3 is 13 amino acids.

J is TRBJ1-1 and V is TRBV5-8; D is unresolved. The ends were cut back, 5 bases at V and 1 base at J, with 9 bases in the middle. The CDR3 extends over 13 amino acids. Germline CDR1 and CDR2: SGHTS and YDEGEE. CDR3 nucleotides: TGTGCCAGCAGTTATCGACAGAACACTGAAGCTTTCTTT. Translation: CASSYRQNTEAFF.

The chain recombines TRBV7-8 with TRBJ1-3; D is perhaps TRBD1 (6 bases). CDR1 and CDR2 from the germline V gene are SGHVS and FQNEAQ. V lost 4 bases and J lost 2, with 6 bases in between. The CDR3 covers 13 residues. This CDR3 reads CASSWDTGNTIYF. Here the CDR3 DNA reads TGTGCCAGCAGCTGGGACACTGGAAACACCATATATTTT.

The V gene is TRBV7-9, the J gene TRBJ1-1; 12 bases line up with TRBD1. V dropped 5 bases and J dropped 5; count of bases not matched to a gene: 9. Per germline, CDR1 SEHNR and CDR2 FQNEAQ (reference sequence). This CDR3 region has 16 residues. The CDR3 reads CASSLGTGGAGTEAFF. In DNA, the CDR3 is TGTGCCAGCAGCCTGGGGACAGGGGGCGCGGGGACTGAAGCTTTCTTT.

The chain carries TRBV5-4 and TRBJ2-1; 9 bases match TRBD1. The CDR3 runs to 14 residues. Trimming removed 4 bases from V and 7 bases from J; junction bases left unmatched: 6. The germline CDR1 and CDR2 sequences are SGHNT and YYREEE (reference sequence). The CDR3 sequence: CASSHRDRANEQFF. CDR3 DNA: TGTGCCAGCAGCCACCGGGACAGGGCAAATGAGCAGTTCTTC.

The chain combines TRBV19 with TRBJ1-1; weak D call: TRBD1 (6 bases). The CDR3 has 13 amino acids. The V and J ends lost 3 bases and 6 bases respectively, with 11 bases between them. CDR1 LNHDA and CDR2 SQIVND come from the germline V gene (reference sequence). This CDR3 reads CASSIYRDAEAFF. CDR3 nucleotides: TGTGCCAGTAGTATTTACAGGGACGCTGAAGCTTTCTTT.

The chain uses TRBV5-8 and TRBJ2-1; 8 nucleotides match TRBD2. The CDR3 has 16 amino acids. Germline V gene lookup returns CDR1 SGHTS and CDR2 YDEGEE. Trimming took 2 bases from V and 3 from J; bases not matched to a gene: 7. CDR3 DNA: TGTGCCAGCAGCTTTTTTAGCGGGAAAGTCTACAATGAGCAGTTCTTC. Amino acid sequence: CASSFFSGKVYNEQFF.

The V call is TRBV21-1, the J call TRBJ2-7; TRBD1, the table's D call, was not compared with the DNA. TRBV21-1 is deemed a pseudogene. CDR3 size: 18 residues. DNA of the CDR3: TGTGCCAGCAGCAGTCGTATTCCGTGCCTGGAAGGGGGCTACGAGCAGTACTTC. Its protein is CASSSRIPCLEGGYEQYF.

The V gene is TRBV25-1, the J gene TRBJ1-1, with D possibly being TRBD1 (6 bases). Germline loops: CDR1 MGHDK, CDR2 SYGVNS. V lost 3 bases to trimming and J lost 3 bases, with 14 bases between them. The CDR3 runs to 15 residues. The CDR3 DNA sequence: TGTGCCAGCAGTGATGGGGGGGCAGGGGACACTGAAGCTTTCTTT. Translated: CASSDGGAGDTEAFF. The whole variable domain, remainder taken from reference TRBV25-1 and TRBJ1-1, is EADIYQTPRYLVIGTGKKITLECSQTMGHDKMYWYQQDPGMELHLIHYSYGVNSTEKGDLSSESTVSRIRTEHFPLTLESARPSHTSQYLCASSDGGAGDTEAFFGQGTRLTVV.

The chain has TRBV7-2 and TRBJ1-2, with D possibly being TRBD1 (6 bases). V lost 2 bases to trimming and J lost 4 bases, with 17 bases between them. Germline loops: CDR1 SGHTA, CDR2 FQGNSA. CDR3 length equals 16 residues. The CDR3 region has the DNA TGTGCCAGCAGCTTAAAGACGTGGACAGCCTTCTATGGCTACACCTTC. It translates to CASSLKTWTAFYGYTF.

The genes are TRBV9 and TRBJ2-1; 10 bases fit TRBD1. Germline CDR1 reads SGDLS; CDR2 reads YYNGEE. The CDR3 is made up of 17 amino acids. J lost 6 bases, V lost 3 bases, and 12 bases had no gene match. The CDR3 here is CASSGLPGTGEFNEQFF. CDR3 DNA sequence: TGTGCCAGCAGCGGACTTCCCGGGACAGGGGAGTTCAATGAGCAGTTCTTC.

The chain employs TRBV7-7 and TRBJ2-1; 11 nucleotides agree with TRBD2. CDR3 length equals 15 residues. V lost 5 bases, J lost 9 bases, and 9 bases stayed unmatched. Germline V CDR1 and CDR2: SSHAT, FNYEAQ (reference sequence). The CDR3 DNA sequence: TGTGCCAGCAGCGCGATAGCGGGAGGGCGGGGTGAGCAGTTCTTC. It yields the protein CASSAIAGGRGEQFF.

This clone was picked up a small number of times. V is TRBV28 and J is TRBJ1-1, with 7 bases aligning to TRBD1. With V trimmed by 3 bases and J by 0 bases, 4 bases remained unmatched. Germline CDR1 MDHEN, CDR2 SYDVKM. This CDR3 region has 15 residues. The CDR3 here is CASSLTGNMNTEAFF. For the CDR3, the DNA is TGTGCCAGCAGTTTGACAGGGAACATGAACACTGAAGCTTTCTTT.

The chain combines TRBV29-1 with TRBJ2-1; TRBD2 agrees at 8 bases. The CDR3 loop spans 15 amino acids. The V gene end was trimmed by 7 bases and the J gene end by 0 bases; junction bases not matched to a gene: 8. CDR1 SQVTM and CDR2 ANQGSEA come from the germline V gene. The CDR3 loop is CSADETSGSYNEQFF. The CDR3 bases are TGCAGCGCCGACGAAACTAGCGGCTCCTACAATGAGCAGTTCTTC.

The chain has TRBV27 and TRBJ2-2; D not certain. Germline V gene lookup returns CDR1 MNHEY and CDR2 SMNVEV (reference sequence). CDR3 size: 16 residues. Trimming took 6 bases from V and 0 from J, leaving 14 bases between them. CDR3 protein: CASRKITVPNTGELFF. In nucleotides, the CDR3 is TGTGCCAGCAGGAAAATCACAGTCCCGAACACCGGGGAGCTGTTTTTT.

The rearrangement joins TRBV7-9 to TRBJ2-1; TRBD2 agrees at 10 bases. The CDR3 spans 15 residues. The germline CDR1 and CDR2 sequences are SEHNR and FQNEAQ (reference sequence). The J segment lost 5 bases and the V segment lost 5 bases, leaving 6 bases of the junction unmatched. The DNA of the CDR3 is TGTGCCAGCAGCCCCGGGCTAGCGGGAGACAATGAGCAGTTCTTC. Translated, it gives CASSPGLAGDNEQFF.

CDR3 nucleotides: TGTGCCAGCAGTGAATACCTGGACAGGGTCCACGAGCAGTACTTC. Amino acids: CASSEYLDRVHEQYF. V is TRBV25-1 and J is TRBJ2-7; TRBD1 matches 8 bases. Germline loops: CDR1 MGHDK, CDR2 SYGVNS. J was trimmed by 5 bases and V by 0 bases; bases with no gene match: 6. The CDR3 sequence is 15 residues long.

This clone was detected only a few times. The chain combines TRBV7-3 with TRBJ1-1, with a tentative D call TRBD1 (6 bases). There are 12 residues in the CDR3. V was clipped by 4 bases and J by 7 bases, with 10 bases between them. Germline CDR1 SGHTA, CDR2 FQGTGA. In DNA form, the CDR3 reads TGTGCCAGCAGCTCCCGAGGGGGTGAAGCTTTCTTT. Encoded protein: CASSSRGGEAFF.

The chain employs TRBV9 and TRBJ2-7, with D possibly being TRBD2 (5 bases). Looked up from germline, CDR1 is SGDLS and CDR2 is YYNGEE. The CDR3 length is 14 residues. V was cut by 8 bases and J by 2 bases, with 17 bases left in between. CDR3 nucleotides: TGTGCCAGTTCCAGAGGAGCGGCCCCCTACGAGCAGTACTTC. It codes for CASSRGAAPYEQYF. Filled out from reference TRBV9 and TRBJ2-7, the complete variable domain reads DSGVTQTPKHLITATGQRVTLRCSPRSGDLSVYWYQQSLDQGLQFLIQYYNGEERAKGNILERFSAQQFPDLHSELNLSSLELGDSALYFCASSRGAAPYEQYFGPGTRLTVT.

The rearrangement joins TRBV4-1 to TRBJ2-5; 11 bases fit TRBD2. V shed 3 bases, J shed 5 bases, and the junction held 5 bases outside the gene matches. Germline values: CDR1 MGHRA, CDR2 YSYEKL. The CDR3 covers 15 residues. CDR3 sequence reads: CASSQTSGTVETQYF. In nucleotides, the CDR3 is TGCGCCAGCAGCCAGACTAGCGGGACGGTCGAGACCCAGTACTTC.

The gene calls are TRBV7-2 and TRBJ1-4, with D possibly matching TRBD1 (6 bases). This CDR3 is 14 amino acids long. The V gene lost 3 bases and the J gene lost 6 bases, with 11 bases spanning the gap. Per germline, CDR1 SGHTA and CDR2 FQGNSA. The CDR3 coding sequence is TGTGCCAGCAGCTTTGACAGGAGTTATGAAAAACTGTTTTTT. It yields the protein CASSFDRSYEKLFF.

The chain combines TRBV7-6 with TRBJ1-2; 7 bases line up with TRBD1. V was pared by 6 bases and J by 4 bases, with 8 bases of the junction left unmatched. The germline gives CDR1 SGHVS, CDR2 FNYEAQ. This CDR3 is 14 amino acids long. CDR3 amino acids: CASRPTGLSYGYTF. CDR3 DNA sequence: TGTGCCAGCAGGCCGACAGGGTTGAGCTATGGCTACACCTTC.

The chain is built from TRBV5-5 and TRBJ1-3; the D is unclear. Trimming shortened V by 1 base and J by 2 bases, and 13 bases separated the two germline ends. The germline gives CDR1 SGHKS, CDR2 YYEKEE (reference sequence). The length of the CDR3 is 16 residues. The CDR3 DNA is TGTGCCAGCAGCTTGCACGCGGCAGCGCCTGGAAACACCATATATTTT. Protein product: CASSLHAAAPGNTIYF.

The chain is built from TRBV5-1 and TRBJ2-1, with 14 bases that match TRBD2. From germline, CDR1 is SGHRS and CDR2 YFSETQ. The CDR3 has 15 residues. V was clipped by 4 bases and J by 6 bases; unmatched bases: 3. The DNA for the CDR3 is TGCGCCAGCAGCCAGGGACTAGCGGGAGTCAATGAGCAGTTCTTC. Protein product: CASSQGLAGVNEQFF.

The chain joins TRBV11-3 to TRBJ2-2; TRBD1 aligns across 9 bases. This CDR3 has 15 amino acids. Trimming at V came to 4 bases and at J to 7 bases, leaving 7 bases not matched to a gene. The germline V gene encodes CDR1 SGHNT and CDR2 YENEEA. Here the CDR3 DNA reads TGTGCCAGCAGCTCACCGGGACAGGGACACGGGGAGCTGTTTTTT. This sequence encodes CASSSPGQGHGELFF.